Each of the 14 T cell receptor beta chains below was sequenced from the same sample in a study of blood T cell repertoires in COVID-19 (dated by TCRdb to 2020 to 2021). The library was produced with the immunoSEQ multiplex PCR assay. Not all clones reach the TCRdb copy of this immuneACCESS table, which keeps in-frame sequences only. Checked studies attribute under half of the gap to unresolved V genes and leave the rest unexplained. This sample has about 260,000 clones in its table, and roughly 90% of those were observed once. Clones ranked in the top ten supply 0.7% of the sample. The sequenced sample consisted of peripheral blood. The receptors derive from a human donor in a cohort sampled during active COVID-19.

V usage is TRBV19 and J usage is TRBJ1-1; 9 positions match TRBD1. CDR1 and CDR2 from the germline V gene are LNHDA and SQIVND (reference sequence). J was trimmed by 4 bases and V by 5 bases; bases with no gene match: 8. The length of the CDR3 is 15 residues. The CDR3 sequence: CASSGKDRGPTEAFF. CDR3 nucleotide sequence: TGTGCCAGTAGTGGGAAGGACAGGGGACCCACTGAAGCTTTCTTT.

The gene calls are TRBV27 and TRBJ1-5, with 8 bases fitting TRBD1. CDR3 size: 15 residues. V gave up 4 bases and J gave up 7 bases; unmatched junction bases: 9. The V gene's germline CDR1 is MNHEY and CDR2 SMNVEV (reference sequence). DNA of the CDR3: TGTGCCAGCAGTTCCCGACAGGGGACAGGACAGCCCCAGCATTTT. This codes for CASSSRQGTGQPQHF.

The CDR3 here is CASSTPTGQNTEAFF. The CDR3 DNA reads as TGTGCCAGCAGTACCCCGACAGGGCAGAACACTGAAGCTTTCTTT. This chain joins TRBV28 and TRBJ1-1; 7 bases align to TRBD1. The CDR3 has 15 residues. The V gene end was trimmed by 5 bases and the J gene end by 1 base; junction bases not matched to a gene: 7. Germline V gene data show CDR1 as MDHEN and CDR2 as SYDVKM. The whole variable domain, filled in from reference TRBV28 and TRBJ1-1, reads DVKVTQSSRYLVKRTGEKVFLECVQDMDHENMFWYRQDPGLGLRLIYFSYDVKMKEKGDIPEGYSVSREKKERFSLILESASTNQTSMYLCASSTPTGQNTEAFFGQGTRLTVV.

This clone came up once. The chain employs TRBV9 and TRBJ1-1; no clear D. Germline V lookup: CDR1 SGDLS, CDR2 YYNGEE. The CDR3 is made up of 13 amino acids. V gave up 0 bases and J gave up 7 bases, with 10 bases separating them. Here the CDR3 reads CASSVGSGDEAFF. DNA of the CDR3: TGTGCCAGCAGCGTAGGTAGCGGGGATGAAGCTTTCTTT.

The V and J genes are TRBV2 and TRBJ2-7; D perhaps matches TRBD1 (5 bases). CDR1 and CDR2 from the germline V gene are SNHLY and FYNNEI. Between the trimmed V and J ends, which lost 4 bases and 7 bases, there was a span of 11 bases. This CDR3 has 12 residues. The CDR3 reads CASSVKGWEQYF. CDR3 DNA: TGTGCCAGCAGTGTTAAGGGGTGGGAGCAGTACTTC.

J is TRBJ1-2 and V is TRBV5-8; D is perhaps TRBD1 (6 bases). There are 15 residues in the CDR3. Trimming cost V 3 bases and J 2 bases, with 14 bases left between them. Germline V gene data show CDR1 as SGHTS and CDR2 as YDEGEE. This CDR3 reads CASSSYTTGNYGYTF. CDR3 nucleotide sequence: TGTGCCAGCAGCTCGTATACCACAGGGAACTATGGCTACACCTTC. Variable domain in full (rest from reference TRBV5-8 and TRBJ1-2): EAGVTQSPTHLIKTRGQQATLRCSPISGHTSVYWYQQALGLGLQFLLWYDEGEERNRGNFPPRFSGRQFPNYSSELNVNALELEDSALYLCASSSYTTGNYGYTFGSGTRLTVV.

The chain combines TRBV15 with TRBJ2-7, with 10 bases identical to TRBD1. Losses at the gene ends were 3 bases for V and 5 bases for J; bases not matched to a gene: 10. The germline V gene encodes CDR1 LNHNV and CDR2 YYDKDF (reference sequence). The CDR3 has 16 residues. The CDR3 region is CATSRTWGTGVHEQYF. The DNA for the CDR3 is TGTGCCACCAGCAGGACTTGGGGGACAGGGGTTCACGAGCAGTACTTC.

This clone was seen only once. This CDR3 reads CASSLAGAGGRAEAFF. In DNA form, the CDR3 reads TGTGCCAGCAGCTTGGCCGGCGCAGGGGGTAGGGCTGAAGCTTTCTTT. V gene TRBV5-4 combines with J gene TRBJ1-1, with 7 bases aligning to TRBD1. This CDR3 has 16 amino acids. Looked up from germline, CDR1 is SGHNT and CDR2 is YYREEE (reference sequence). The ends lost 0 bases at V and 6 bases at J; junction bases unmatched: 11.

The rearrangement links TRBV3-1 (or the pseudogene TRBV3-2) to TRBJ1-1; 10 positions match TRBD1. J was trimmed by 1 base and V by 6 bases; bases with no gene match: 5. CDR1 and CDR2 from the germline V gene are LGHDT and YNNKEL (reference sequence). CDR3 length: 15 amino acids. The CDR3 bases are TGTGCCAGCAGATTAAGGACAGGGGGGAACACTGAAGCTTTCTTT. It yields the protein CASRLRTGGNTEAFF.

V is TRBV6-5 and J is TRBJ2-7; 7 bases are shared with TRBD1. There are 15 residues in the CDR3. J lost 2 bases, V lost 1 base, and 5 bases had no gene match. Germline V gene data show CDR1 as MNHEY and CDR2 as SVGAGI. CDR3 sequence reads: CASSYLRTGAYEQYF. CDR3 nucleotide sequence: TGTGCCAGCAGTTACTTGAGAACAGGGGCCTACGAGCAGTACTTC.

The rearrangement links TRBV10-3 to TRBJ1-2; D possibly corresponds to TRBD1 (5 bases). V lost 0 bases and J lost 8, with 13 bases in between. This CDR3 spans 14 amino acids. Looked up from germline, CDR1 is ENHRY and CDR2 is SYGVKD. CDR3 protein: CAISESRQGVGYTF. The CDR3 coding sequence is TGTGCCATCAGTGAGTCGCGGCAGGGCGTCGGCTACACCTTC.

The chain uses TRBV7-8 and TRBJ2-7, with a tentative D call TRBD1 (6 bases). The V end lost 0 bases, the J end lost 9 bases, and 9 bases lay between the germline ends. CDR3 length: 12 residues. CDR1 SGHVS and CDR2 FQNEAQ come from the germline V gene. CDR3 DNA: TGTGCCAGCAGCTTAGCAGGGGGTGTGCAGTACTTC. It specifies CASSLAGGVQYF.

V is TRBV5-4 and J is TRBJ2-5; D not resolved. Germline values: CDR1 SGHNT, CDR2 YYREEE (reference sequence). The CDR3 is made up of 15 amino acids. V lost 0 bases, J lost 2 bases, and 11 bases lay in between. In DNA form, the CDR3 reads TGTGCCAGCAGCTTGGTATGGGCTCATCAAGAGACCCAGTACTTC. The encoded protein is CASSLVWAHQETQYF.

This chain connects TRBV29-1 to TRBJ2-2; possible D gene TRBD1, 8 bases. This CDR3 has 14 amino acids. Germline V gene lookup returns CDR1 SQVTM and CDR2 ANQGSEA. V was shortened by 6 bases and J by 5 bases, with 16 bases between the two germline ends. The CDR3 protein is CSVDRGGSTGELFF. The CDR3 DNA reads TGCAGCGTAGACAGGGGAGGGAGTACCGGGGAGCTGTTTTTT.